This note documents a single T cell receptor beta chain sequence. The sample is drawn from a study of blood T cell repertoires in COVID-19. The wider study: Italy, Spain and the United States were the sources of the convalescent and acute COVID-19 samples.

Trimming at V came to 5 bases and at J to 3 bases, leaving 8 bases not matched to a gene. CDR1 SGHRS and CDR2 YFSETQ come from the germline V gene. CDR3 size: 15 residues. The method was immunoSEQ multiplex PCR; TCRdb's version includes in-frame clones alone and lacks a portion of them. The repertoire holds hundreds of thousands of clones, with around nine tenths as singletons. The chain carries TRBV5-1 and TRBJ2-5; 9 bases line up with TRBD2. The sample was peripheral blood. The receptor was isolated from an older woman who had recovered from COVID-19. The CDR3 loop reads CASRKLSGGEETQYF. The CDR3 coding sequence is TGCGCCAGCAGAAAACTTAGCGGGGGAGAAGAGACCCAGTACTTC.